This TCR beta chain emerged from a study of T cell responses to AZD1222 COVID-19 vaccine. Study findings and constraints: Following two doses of AZD1222, Spike-specific TCR breadth and depth rose.

The table came from immunoSEQ multiplex PCR; TCRdb's copy has only in-frame clones and leaves some out. The data show about 140,000 clones, with 85% to 90% seen just once and approximately 6% held by the top ten. Germline V gives CDR1 ENHRY, CDR2 SYGVKD. The length of the CDR3 is 14 residues. Between the trimmed V and J ends, which lost 2 bases and 0 bases, there was a span of 7 bases. For this clone: Its antigen is not identified.

Sequences were derived from peripheral blood, sampled on day 0 of AZD1222 vaccination. V and J are TRBV10-3 and TRBJ1-1; D call uncertain. The receptor comes from an adult in good health. The DNA of the CDR3 is TGTGCCATCAGTGAGGGACGGATGAACACTGAAGCTTTCTTT. It is translated as CAISEGRMNTEAFF.